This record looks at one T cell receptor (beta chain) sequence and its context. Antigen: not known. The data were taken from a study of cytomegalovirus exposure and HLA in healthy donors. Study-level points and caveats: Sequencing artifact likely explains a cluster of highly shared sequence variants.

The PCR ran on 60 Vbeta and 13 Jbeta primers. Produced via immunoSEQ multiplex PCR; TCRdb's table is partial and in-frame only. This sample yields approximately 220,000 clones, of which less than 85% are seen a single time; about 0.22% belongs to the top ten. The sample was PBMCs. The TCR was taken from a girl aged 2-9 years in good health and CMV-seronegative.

CDR3 amino acids: CASSPQDRRNTEAFF. The CDR3 bases are TGTGCCAGCAGCCCCCAGGACAGGCGCAACACTGAAGCTTTCTTT. The chain recombines TRBV11-2 with TRBJ1-1, with TRBD1 identical over 7 bases. The V gene end was trimmed by 5 bases and the J gene end by 2 bases; junction bases not matched to a gene: 8. The CDR3 runs to 15 residues. The germline gives CDR1 SGHAT, CDR2 FQNNGV.